This T cell receptor (beta chain) was identified during a study of cytomegalovirus exposure and HLA in healthy donors. Study-level points and caveats: Later work showed greater clonal expansion in HLA-associated TCR beta chains than in equally common others.

CDR1 MNHEY and CDR2 SVGAGI come from the germline V gene. The V and J ends lost 2 bases and 0 bases respectively, with 10 bases between them. This CDR3 comprises 15 residues. Turning to this clone: What it binds is not known.

Primers for the PCR totalled 60 Vbeta and 13 Jbeta. Libraries were prepared by immunoSEQ multiplex PCR; TCRdb keeps only in-frame clonotypes and omits some of them. This sample's table reports about 200,000 clones. The clonotype originates from a man aged 25 to 45 in good health and CMV-seronegative. This chain uses TRBV6-5 with TRBJ1-1; TRBD1 is a possible D gene (6 bases). The sequenced sample was PBMCs. The CDR3 DNA is TGTGCCAGCAGTTACGGGGGCAGAATGAACACTGAAGCTTTCTTT. This encodes CASSYGGRMNTEAFF.